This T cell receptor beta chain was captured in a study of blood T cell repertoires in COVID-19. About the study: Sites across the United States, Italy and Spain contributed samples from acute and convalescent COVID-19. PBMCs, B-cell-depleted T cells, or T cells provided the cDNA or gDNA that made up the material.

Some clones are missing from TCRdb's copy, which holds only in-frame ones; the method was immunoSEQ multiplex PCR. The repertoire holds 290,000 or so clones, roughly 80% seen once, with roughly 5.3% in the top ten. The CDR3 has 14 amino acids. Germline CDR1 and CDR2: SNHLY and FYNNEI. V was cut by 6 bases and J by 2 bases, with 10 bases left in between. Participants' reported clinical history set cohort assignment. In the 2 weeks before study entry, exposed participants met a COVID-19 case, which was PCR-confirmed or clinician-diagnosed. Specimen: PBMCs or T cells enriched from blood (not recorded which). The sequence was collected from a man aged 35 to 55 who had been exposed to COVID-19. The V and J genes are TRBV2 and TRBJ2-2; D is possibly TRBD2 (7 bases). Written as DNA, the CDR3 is TGTGCCAGCAGGCGGGGGACAAACACCGGGGAGCTGTTTTTT. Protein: CASRRGTNTGELFF. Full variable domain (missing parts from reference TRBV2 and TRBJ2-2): EPEVTQTPSHQVTQMGQEVILRCVPISNHLYFYWYRQILGQKVEFLVSFYNNEISEKSEIFDDQFSVERPDGSNFTLKIRSTKLEDSAMYFCASRRGTNTGELFFGEGSRLTVL.